The clone carrying this T cell receptor beta chain was counted a few times. What it recognizes is unknown. Using immunoSEQ multiplex PCR, the repertoire was profiled, and TCRdb retains in-frame clones only, with some absent. The sample yields about 1 million clones, approximately 76% seen once. Trimming removed 7 bases at V and 1 base at J, with 4 bases between. CDR1 SNHLY and CDR2 FYNNEI come from the germline V gene. The CDR3 has 11 amino acids. These data come from a study of shared clonotypes between healthy human individuals. General observations from the study: Only blood samples were collected, and tissue repertoires likely differ.

Sequencing was carried out using memory CD4+ T cells sorted from blood. This sample's subset: CD45RA-negative fraction. The clonotype originates from a young man in good health. The rearrangement joins TRBV2 to TRBJ1-1; unclear D gene. CDR3 in amino acids: CASKGNTEAFF. CDR3 nucleotides: TGTGCCAGCAAAGGGAACACTGAAGCTTTCTTT.